A selection of T cell receptor beta chains follows, all from one sample in a study of shared clonotypes between healthy human individuals. Assay used: immunoSEQ multiplex PCR; TCRdb lists only in-frame clones, some missing. The sample records roughly 490,000 clones, approximately 79% being singletons. Sequencing input: PBMCs. The receptors were sampled from a middle-aged woman in good health. Some clones in this sample may be carry-over from other donors' samples. Both conserved end residues are part of each CDR3. A D gene is named only where the DNA matches it firmly. The size entry is marked missing in some rows and otherwise reads once, few, many or a size class.

clone size	V gene	J gene	D gene	CDR3 protein	CDR3 DNA
-	TRBV4-3	TRBJ2-3	TRBD2	CASSQDGTSGRAVGDTQYF	TGCGCCAGCAGCCAAGACGGGACTAGCGGGAGGGCCGTGGGAGATACGCAGTATTTT
-	TRBV7-6	TRBJ1-2	-	CASSSEPLGGYTF	TGTGCCAGCAGCTCCGAGCCCCTGGGTGGCTACACCTTC
-	TRBV18	TRBJ2-7	TRBD2	CASSPPGLAGGLEQYF	TGTGCCAGCTCACCACCGGGACTAGCGGGAGGTCTCGAGCAGTACTTC
-	TRBV10-3	TRBJ2-5	-	CAISESRGRETQYF	TGTGCCATCAGTGAGTCGAGGGGGAGAGAGACCCAGTACTTC
-	TRBV11-1	TRBJ2-1	TRBD2	CASSARQASGSKEQFF	TGTGCCAGCAGCGCCCGTCAGGCTAGCGGGAGTAAAGAGCAGTTCTTC
-	TRBV28	TRBJ1-2	-	CASTEAGRNNYGYTF	TGTGCCAGCACCGAGGCGGGGCGCAATAACTATGGCTACACCTTC
-	TRBV2	TRBJ1-1	-	CASSEEALGRPKLSF	TGTGCCAGCAGCGAAGAGGCACTGGGGAGACCAAAGCTTTCCTTT
once	TRBV28	TRBJ2-3	TRBD2	CASSGTTPGLAGELDTQYF	TGTGCCAGCAGTGGTACAACTCCGGGACTAGCGGGAGAATTAGATACGCAGTATTTT
-	TRBV7-3	TRBJ2-1	-	CASSLLASLAPNNEQFF	TGTGCCAGCAGCTTATTGGCCTCTTTAGCGCCCAACAATGAGCAGTTCTTC
-	TRBV29-1	TRBJ2-3	-	CSVARPGDTDTQYF	TGCAGCGTCGCGCGACCTGGCGACACAGATACGCAGTATTTT
few	TRBV27	TRBJ1-1	-	CASSLSRGGTEAFF	TGTGCCAGCAGCCTAAGCAGGGGCGGCACTGAAGCTTTCTTT
-	TRBV2	TRBJ2-7	TRBD2	CAGTSGISYEQYF	TGTGCCGGTACTAGCGGAATCTCCTACGAGCAGTACTTC
-	TRBV11-2	TRBJ2-1	TRBD2	CASSLEFPSGSLGGQFF	TGTGCCAGCAGCTTAGAATTTCCTAGCGGCAGCCTCGGGGGGCAGTTCTTC
-	TRBV27	TRBJ1-1	-	CASSSNMNTEAFF	TGTGCCAGCAGTTCCAATATGAACACTGAAGCTTTCTTT
few	TRBV29-1	TRBJ2-7	-	CSVCVKGEIPYEQYF	TGCAGCGTTTGCGTAAAGGGGGAGATACCCTACGAGCAGTACTTC
-	TRBV6-1	TRBJ2-3	TRBD1	CASSFTGGTDTQYF	TGTGCCAGCAGTTTCACAGGGGGCACAGATACGCAGTATTTT
-	TRBV30	TRBJ1-1	-	CAWSVRGLNTEAFF	TGTGCCTGGAGTGTACGGGGGCTGAACACTGAAGCTTTCTTT
-	TRBV11-3	TRBJ2-1	TRBD2	CASSGLALDEQFF	TGTGCCAGCAGCGGACTAGCGTTGGATGAGCAGTTCTTC
once	TRBV5-1	TRBJ1-4	TRBD1	CASSSGTGGGEKLFF	TGCGCCAGCAGCTCTGGGACAGGGGGCGGAGAAAAACTGTTTTTT
few	TRBV7-9	TRBJ1-5	-	CASSPGPGVGKGQHF	TGTGCCAGCAGCCCAGGGCCAGGGGTGGGCAAGGGCCAGCATTTT
-	TRBV7-8	TRBJ1-5	-	CASSSETGSLNQPQHF	TGTGCCAGCAGCTCCGAGACAGGTAGCTTAAATCAGCCCCAGCATTTT
-	TRBV7-2	TRBJ2-2	-	CASSFASGGTGELFF	TGTGCCAGCAGCTTTGCGAGCGGCGGCACCGGGGAGCTGTTTTTT
-	TRBV10-1	TRBJ1-1	-	CASRSELNTEAFF	TGCGCCAGCAGATCAGAATTGAACACTGAAGCTTTCTTT
-	TRBV6-4	TRBJ2-5	-	CASSPRLGETQYF	TGTGCCAGCAGCCCCAGACTGGGGGAGACCCAGTACTTC
-	TRBV11-1	TRBJ2-4	TRBD1	CASSLPWDRGPIQYF	TGTGCCAGCAGCTTACCCTGGGACAGGGGACCCATTCAGTACTTC
few	TRBV7-8	TRBJ2-2	-	CASSSFLANTGELFF	TGTGCCAGCAGCTCCTTTTTAGCGAACACCGGGGAGCTGTTTTTT
-	TRBV10-2	TRBJ2-1	TRBD2	CASARLAGAPYNEQFF	TGCGCCAGCGCTCGACTAGCGGGAGCCCCCTACAATGAGCAGTTCTTC
-	TRBV4-1	TRBJ1-2	-	CASSPQTRGGYGYTF	TGCGCCAGCAGCCCTCAGACCCGAGGGGGGTATGGCTACACCTTC
few	TRBV5-4	TRBJ2-5	-	CASSFFGGQQYF	TGTGCCAGCAGCTTCTTCGGCGGCCAGCAGTACTTC
-	TRBV28	TRBJ2-4	-	CASRGRALAKNIQYF	TGTGCCAGTAGGGGACGGGCCCTAGCCAAAAACATTCAGTACTTC
-	TRBV19	TRBJ2-1	TRBD1	CASRIPGGYEQFF	TGTGCCAGTAGGATCCCAGGGGGCTATGAGCAGTTCTTC
few	TRBV6-1	TRBJ2-7	-	CASSEAPTMVYEQYF	TGTGCCAGCAGTGAAGCTCCGACTATGGTCTACGAGCAGTACTTC
-	TRBV29-1	TRBJ1-2	-	CSVDGQGAYGYTF	TGCAGCGTTGATGGTCAGGGCGCCTATGGCTACACCTTC
-	TRBV30	TRBJ1-3	TRBD1	CAWRTQGAAGNTIYF	TGTGCCTGGAGAACACAGGGGGCGGCTGGAAACACCATATATTTT
few	TRBV5-6	TRBJ2-7	-	CASSDTQGPYERYF	TGTGCCAGCAGCGACACTCAGGGACCCTACGAGCGGTACTTC
-	TRBV19	TRBJ1-2	-	CAIRAPNYGYTF	TGTGCCATTCGGGCACCTAACTATGGCTACACCTTC
-	TRBV7-1	TRBJ2-6	-	CASSLGRQGQSRANVLTF	TGTGCCAGCAGCTTAGGGCGTCAAGGACAAAGTCGGGCCAACGTCCTGACTTTC
-	TRBV29-1	TRBJ2-7	-	CSAVRGSQLSYEQYF	TGCAGCGCCGTTAGGGGCAGTCAGCTTTCCTACGAGCAGTACTTC
-	TRBV28	TRBJ2-7	TRBD1	CASSLTGDEQYF	TGTGCCAGCAGTTTGACAGGGGACGAGCAGTACTTC
-	TRBV11-2	TRBJ1-5	-	CASSRTAGDQPQHF	TGTGCCAGCAGCCGAACAGCAGGGGATCAGCCCCAGCATTTT
few	TRBV5-6	TRBJ2-7	-	CASSERTTYEQYF	TGTGCCAGCAGCGAACGGACGACCTACGAGCAGTACTTC
-	TRBV5-6	TRBJ2-5	-	CASSPGMQETQYF	TGTGCCAGCAGCCCGGGGATGCAAGAGACCCAGTACTTC
once	TRBV7-2	TRBJ2-2	-	CASSLNRVPGELFF	TGTGCCAGCAGCTTAAACAGGGTACCCGGGGAGCTGTTTTTT
few	TRBV27	TRBJ2-2	-	CASSFGLAHGGELFF	TGTGCCAGCAGTTTCGGGCTAGCTCACGGCGGGGAGCTGTTTTTT
-	TRBV5-4	TRBJ1-6	-	CASSLDRDGSVSSPLHF	TGTGCCAGCAGCTTGGACAGGGATGGTTCGGTATCTTCACCCCTCCACTTT
-	TRBV28	TRBJ2-7	TRBD2	CASSYPGLAGGLGSYEQYF	TGTGCCAGCAGTTATCCCGGACTAGCGGGAGGTTTGGGTTCCTACGAGCAGTACTTC
-	TRBV7-8	TRBJ2-2	TRBD2	CASSIGTSGSGNTGELFF	TGTGCCAGCAGCATCGGGACTAGCGGGAGCGGGAACACCGGGGAGCTGTTTTTT
-	TRBV2	TRBJ2-7	TRBD2	CASSGYSSGGPPYEQYF	TGTGCCAGCAGTGGGTACTCTAGCGGAGGGCCACCCTACGAGCAGTACTTC
-	TRBV5-4	TRBJ2-7	-	CASSLKTGTSSYEQYF	TGTGCCAGCAGCTTGAAGACAGGGACTAGCTCCTACGAGCAGTACTTC
-	TRBV29-1	TRBJ2-3	TRBD1	CSVAKFGQGSTDTQYF	TGCAGCGTAGCAAAGTTTGGACAGGGAAGCACAGATACGCAGTATTTT
-	TRBV4-3	TRBJ2-1	TRBD2	CASSQLAGSSYNEQFF	TGCGCCAGCAGCCAATTAGCGGGGAGCTCCTACAATGAGCAGTTCTTC
-	TRBV7-2	TRBJ2-1	-	CASSLFGGNEQFF	TGTGCCAGCAGCCTATTTGGGGGCAATGAGCAGTTCTTC
-	TRBV7-3	TRBJ2-1	-	CASSSRPLPYNEQFF	TGTGCCAGCAGCTCCCGGCCCCTTCCTTACAATGAGCAGTTCTTC
-	TRBV6-4	TRBJ2-3	TRBD2	CASSATSGKGTDTQYF	TGTGCCAGCAGCGCGACTAGCGGGAAAGGGACAGATACGCAGTATTTT
few	TRBV11-2	TRBJ1-1	-	CASAGRFDMNTEAFF	TGTGCCAGCGCCGGCAGGTTTGACATGAACACTGAAGCTTTCTTT
-	TRBV2	TRBJ2-3	TRBD2	CASSSRTSGLALSDTQYF	TGTGCCAGCAGCTCACGGACTAGCGGGTTGGCATTGTCAGATACGCAGTATTTT
-	TRBV9	TRBJ1-1	-	CASSVGNRASEAFF	TGTGCCAGCAGCGTAGGAAACAGGGCTTCAGAAGCTTTCTTT
-	TRBV16	TRBJ2-7	-	CASSQQRDPSYEQYF	TGTGCCAGCAGCCAACAACGGGATCCCTCCTACGAGCAGTACTTC
-	TRBV5-1	TRBJ2-1	TRBD2	CASSLGLAGLNEQFF	TGCGCCAGCAGCCTTGGACTAGCGGGACTCAATGAGCAGTTCTTC
few	TRBV28	TRBJ1-5	TRBD1	CASSPSQGVGQPQHF	TGTGCCAGCAGTCCCTCACAGGGGGTAGGTCAGCCCCAGCATTTT